The source of this TCR beta chain is a study of cytotoxic CD8 clonotypes in ibrutinib-treated CLL. Study details: The patient breakdown showed more than nine relapsed/refractory and roughly 14 treatment-naive cases, with 17 IGHV unmutated. Responses comprised around 24 partial and 2 complete; at median about 68 months, roughly 14 remained remitted and some twelve progressed.

Study outcomes and limitations: Public clonotypes, found uncommonly, either contracted or stayed stable on treatment. Pretreatment clonality was elevated relative to age-matched healthy donors and paralleled circulating CD8+ T-cell counts.

Some clones are missing from TCRdb's copy, which holds only in-frame ones; the method was immunoSEQ multiplex PCR. The top ten clones hold approximately 16% of a sample with 35,000 to 40,000 clones, 71% of them seen once. For this clone: What it binds is not known.

Trimming shortened V by 5 bases and J by 7 bases, and 12 bases separated the two germline ends. Germline CDR1 is PRHDT and CDR2 is FYEKMQ (reference sequence). The CDR3 is made up of 12 amino acids. Sequencing used PBMCs, obtained at disease progression, from a patient treated with ibrutinib. The genes are TRBV13 and TRBJ2-7, with no clear D. The source of this sequence is a human donor with chronic lymphocytic leukemia. The CDR3 is CASSPAVEEQYF. The CDR3 nucleotides read TGTGCCAGCAGCCCGGCGGTGGAAGAGCAGTACTTC.